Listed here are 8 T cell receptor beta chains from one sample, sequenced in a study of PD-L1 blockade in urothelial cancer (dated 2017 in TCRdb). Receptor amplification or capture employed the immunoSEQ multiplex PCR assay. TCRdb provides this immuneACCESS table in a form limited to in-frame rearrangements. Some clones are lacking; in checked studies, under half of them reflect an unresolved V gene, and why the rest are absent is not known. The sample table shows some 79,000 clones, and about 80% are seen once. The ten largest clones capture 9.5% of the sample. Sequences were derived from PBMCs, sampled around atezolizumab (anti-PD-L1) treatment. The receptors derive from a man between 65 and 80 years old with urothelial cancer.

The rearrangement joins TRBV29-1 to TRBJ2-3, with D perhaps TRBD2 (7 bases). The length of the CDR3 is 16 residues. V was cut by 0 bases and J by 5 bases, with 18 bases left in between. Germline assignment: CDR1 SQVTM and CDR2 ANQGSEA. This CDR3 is CSVEDHGGGAGDTQYF. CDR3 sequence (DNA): TGCAGCGTTGAAGACCACGGAGGGGGGGCTGGAGATACGCAGTATTTT.

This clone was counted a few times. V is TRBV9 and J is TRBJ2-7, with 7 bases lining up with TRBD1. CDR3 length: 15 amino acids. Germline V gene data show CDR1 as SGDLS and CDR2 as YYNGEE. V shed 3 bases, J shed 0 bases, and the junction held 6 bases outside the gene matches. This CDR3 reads CASSARQGISYEQYF. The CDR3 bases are TGTGCCAGCAGCGCCCGACAGGGAATCTCCTACGAGCAGTACTTC.

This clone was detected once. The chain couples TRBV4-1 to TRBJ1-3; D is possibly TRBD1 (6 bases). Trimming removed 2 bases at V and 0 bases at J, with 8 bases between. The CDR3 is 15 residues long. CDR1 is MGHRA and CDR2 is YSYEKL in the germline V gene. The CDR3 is CASSQRQVSGNTIYF. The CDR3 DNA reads TGCGCCAGCAGCCAAAGACAGGTCTCTGGAAACACCATATATTTT.

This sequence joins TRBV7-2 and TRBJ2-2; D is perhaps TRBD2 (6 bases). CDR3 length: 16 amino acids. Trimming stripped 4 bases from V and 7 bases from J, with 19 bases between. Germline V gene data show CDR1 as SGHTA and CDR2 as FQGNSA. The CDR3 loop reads CASSSLTSILGGELFF. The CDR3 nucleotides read TGTGCCAGCAGCTCCCTCACTAGCATTCTGGGCGGGGAGCTGTTTTTT.

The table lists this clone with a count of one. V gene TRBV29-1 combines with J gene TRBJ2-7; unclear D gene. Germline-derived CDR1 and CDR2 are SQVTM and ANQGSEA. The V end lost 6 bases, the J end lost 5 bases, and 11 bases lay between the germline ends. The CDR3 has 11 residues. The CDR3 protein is CSVTKGNEQYF. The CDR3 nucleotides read TGCAGCGTCACTAAAGGAAACGAGCAGTACTTC.

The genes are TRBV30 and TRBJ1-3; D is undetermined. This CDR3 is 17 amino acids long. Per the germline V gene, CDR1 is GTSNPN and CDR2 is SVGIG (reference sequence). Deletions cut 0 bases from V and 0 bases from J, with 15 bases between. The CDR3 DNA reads TGTGCCTGGAGTGTAACGGGGAACCCTTTCTCTGGAAACACCATATATTTT. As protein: CAWSVTGNPFSGNTIYF. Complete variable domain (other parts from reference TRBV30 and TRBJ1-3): SQTIHQWPATLVQPVGSPLSLECTVEGTSNPNLYWYRQAAGRGLQLLFYSVGIGQISSEVPQNLSASRPQDRQFILSSKKLLLSDSGFYLCAWSVTGNPFSGNTIYFGEGSWLTVV.

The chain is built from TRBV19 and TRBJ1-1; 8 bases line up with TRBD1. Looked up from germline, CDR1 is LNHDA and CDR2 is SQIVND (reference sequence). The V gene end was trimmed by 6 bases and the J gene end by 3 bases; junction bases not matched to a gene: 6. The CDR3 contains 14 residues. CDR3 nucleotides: TGTGCCAGTAGGGCCCTGGACAGGGACACTGAAGCTTTCTTT. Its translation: CASRALDRDTEAFF.

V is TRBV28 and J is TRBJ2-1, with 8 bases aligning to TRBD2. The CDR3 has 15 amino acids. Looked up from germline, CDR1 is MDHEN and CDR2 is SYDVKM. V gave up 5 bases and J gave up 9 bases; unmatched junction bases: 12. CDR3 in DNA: TGTGCCAGCAGTCTCCCCCCGGGACTAGTCAGTGAGCAGTTCTTC. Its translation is CASSLPPGLVSEQFF.